This TCR beta chain was sequenced during a study of T cell repertoires in cytomegalovirus infection. Study in general: Well-studied HLA-B-restricted epitopes and recently identified HLA-C-restricted epitopes of CMV were both used in the study. Study observations and caveats: Summed frequency of public TCR beta families distinguished CMV carriers with the relevant HLA. CMV-specific TCR beta clonotypes restricted by HLA-C dominated the ex vivo response.

This clonotype was found many times. Its antigen is not identified. Using its own MiXCR run on the reads, TCRdb lists one record per CDR3 protein. This table has some 940,000 distinct CDR3 sequences, around 32% appearing once. The material was cultured CD8+ T cells from PBMCs, obtained from culture after CMV antigen stimulation. The source of this sequence is a human donor in good health (CMV status not recorded). Some clones in this sample may be carry-over from other donors' samples.

CDR3 DNA sequence: TGTGCCAGCAGGGTCGTCGCAGGGCCGGATACGCAGTATTTT. The encoded protein is CASRVVAGPDTQYF. This rearrangement joins TRBV12-3 or TRBV12-4 to TRBJ2-3, with D possibly being TRBD1 (5 bases). The CDR3 totals 14 residues. Trimming stripped 6 bases from V and 6 bases from J, with 16 bases between.